The 15 T cell receptor beta chains listed next were all sequenced from one sample in a study of identical twins. TCRdb re-called the 5' RACE reads through MiXCR, storing one row per CDR3 protein. The repertoire holds around 490,000 distinct CDR3 sequences, with roughly 15% as singletons. These data were also reused for a study on yellow fever vaccine responses in identical twins.

The sequenced sample was CD4+ T cells sorted from blood. The receptor source for this set is a woman between 18 and 29 years old in good health.

The J gene is TRBJ1-1, the V gene TRBV12-3 or TRBV12-4, with 7 nucleotides matching TRBD1. V gave up 8 bases and J gave up 10 bases; unmatched junction bases: 13. CDR3 length: 13 amino acids. CDR3 sequence reads: CASLWTGLPPAFF. In DNA form, the CDR3 reads TGTGCCAGCCTTTGGACAGGCCTCCCGCCAGCTTTCTTT.

This clonotype was seen a few times. The J gene is TRBJ2-2, the V gene TRBV28, with TRBD2 matching over 8 bases. The ends lost 6 bases at V and 2 bases at J; junction bases unmatched: 5. This CDR3 spans 15 amino acids. Germline-derived CDR1 and CDR2 are MDHEN and SYDVKM. The CDR3 bases are TGTGCCAGCAGGTCAGGACTAGCAAACACCGGGGAGCTGTTTTTT. Translated: CASRSGLANTGELFF.

V gene TRBV10-1 combines with J gene TRBJ2-3; 9 nucleotides agree with TRBD2. This CDR3 is built from 16 residues. CDR1 is WNHNN, CDR2 SYGVQD, per germline (reference sequence). The V gene end was trimmed by 2 bases and the J gene end by 4 bases; junction bases not matched to a gene: 7. DNA for the CDR3: TGCGCCAGCAGTGAGGCTAGCGGGGTGAGGGCAGATACGCAGTATTTT. It yields the protein CASSEASGVRADTQYF.

The chain links TRBV29-1 to TRBJ1-1; D perhaps matches TRBD1 (6 bases). The CDR3 contains 13 residues. V shed 1 base and J shed 3 bases, with 9 bases lying between them. CDR1 and CDR2 (germline): SQVTM, ANQGSEA. The CDR3 nucleotides are TGCAGCGTTGAAGTTTCAGGGGACACTGAAGCTTTCTTT. Translation gives CSVEVSGDTEAFF.

The CDR3 loop is CASSLLAAYQETQYF. Written as DNA, the CDR3 is TGTGCCAGCAGTTTATTGGCAGCCTACCAAGAGACCCAGTACTTC. The V and J genes are TRBV28 and TRBJ2-5; the D is unclear. With 1 base removed from V and 0 bases from J, the gap between germline ends came to 9 bases. Germline values: CDR1 MDHEN, CDR2 SYDVKM. This CDR3 comprises 15 residues.

The genes are TRBV20-1 and TRBJ1-5; no reliable D call. Germline V lookup: CDR1 DFQATT, CDR2 SNEGSKA (reference sequence). The germline V and J ends were trimmed by 3 bases and 5 bases, with 17 bases remaining between them. The CDR3 sequence is 15 residues long. In DNA form, the CDR3 reads TGCAGTGCTAGTTTCCCGGGATTGTTCTATCAGCCCCAGCATTTT. This translates into CSASFPGLFYQPQHF.

About this clonotype itself: The conserved phenylalanine or tryptophan normally closing the CDR3 is absent here, so this likely arose from a read error. No DNA is shown, since the ends of the CDR3 on it are uncertain; the CDR3 is the one TCRdb lists. The chain joins TRBV20-1 to TRBJ1-1. Germline V gene data show CDR1 as DFQATT and CDR2 as SNEGSKA (reference sequence). The CDR3 sequence runs 10 residues, both termini included. The CDR3 sequence: CSARDDERVL.

This clonotype was recorded a few times. The chain uses TRBV5-8 and TRBJ2-5; 7 bases match TRBD1. J gave up 2 bases and V 1 base, and 8 bases lay outside the gene matches. The CDR3 extends over 16 amino acids. CDR1 is SGHTS and CDR2 is YDEGEE in the germline V gene. The CDR3 nucleotides are TGTGCCAGCAGCTTGTGGGGCCGGACAGGTCAAGAGACCCAGTACTTC. Translating gives CASSLWGRTGQETQYF.

The chain recombines TRBV27 with TRBJ2-6; the D gene is possibly TRBD1 (5 bases). The germline V gene encodes CDR1 MNHEY and CDR2 SMNVEV (reference sequence). There are 15 residues in the CDR3. Between the trimmed V and J ends, which lost 5 bases and 1 base, there was a span of 9 bases. CDR3 nucleotide sequence: TGTGCCAGCAGTCTACAGGTGTCTGGGGCCAACGTCCTGACTTTC. It specifies CASSLQVSGANVLTF.

The table lists this clonotype with a few counts. This sequence joins TRBV27 and TRBJ2-7; D could derive from TRBD1 or TRBD2 (5 bases each). This CDR3 has 15 amino acids. Germline V gene sequence: CDR1 MNHEY, CDR2 SMNVEV (reference sequence). Trimming removed 6 bases at V and 3 bases at J, with 18 bases between. CDR3 region: CASSSSYMGRYEQYV. The CDR3 nucleotides are TGTGCCAGCAGCTCGTCGTACATGGGACGCTACGAGCAGTACGTC.

The V and J genes are TRBV12-3 or TRBV12-4 and TRBJ1-3; the D gene is possibly TRBD1 (5 bases). V lost 11 bases and J lost 3, with 17 bases in between. There are 14 residues in the CDR3. CDR3 residues: CAAQEAGFGNTIYF. CDR3 nucleotide sequence: TGTGCCGCCCAAGAGGCAGGGTTTGGAAACACCATATATTTT.

In nucleotides, the CDR3 is TGTGCCAGCTCACCGGGACAGGGATACACCGGGGAGCTGTTTTTT. Its protein is CASSPGQGYTGELFF. The rearrangement joins TRBV18 to TRBJ2-2; TRBD1 aligns across 9 bases. CDR1 and CDR2 from the germline V gene are KGHSH and LQKENI. This CDR3 comprises 15 residues. After removal of 3 bases from V and 3 bases from J, the junction contained 2 bases not matched to a gene.

This clonotype appeared a few times. The chain carries TRBV12-3 or TRBV12-4 and TRBJ2-7; 14 nucleotides align to TRBD2. The CDR3 totals 15 residues. Trimming removed 6 bases from V and 7 bases from J; junction bases left unmatched: 8. The CDR3 region is CASSQGTSGSGEQYF. The CDR3 region has the DNA TGTGCCAGCAGCCAGGGGACTAGCGGGAGTGGGGAGCAGTACTTC.

J is TRBJ2-1 and V is TRBV7-8; 13 bases are a match to TRBD2. Germline lookup yields CDR1 SGHVS and CDR2 FQNEAQ. V lost 2 bases, J lost 7 bases, and 8 bases stayed unmatched. The CDR3 loop spans 17 amino acids. CDR3 in amino acids: CASSLRSGTSGTNEQFF. The CDR3 DNA is TGTGCCAGCAGCTTACGGTCCGGGACTAGCGGGACTAATGAGCAGTTCTTC.

This clonotype was observed a handful of times. J is TRBJ2-1 and V is TRBV10-3; no clear D gene. The CDR3 spans 16 residues. Germline CDR1 and CDR2: ENHRY and SYGVKD. Trimming removed 3 bases from V and 0 bases from J, with 12 bases in between. CDR3 loop: CAISDGVQSSYNEQFF. The CDR3 DNA follows: TGTGCCATCAGTGATGGGGTCCAGAGCTCCTACAATGAGCAGTTCTTC.